This T cell receptor (beta chain) was identified during a study of blood T cell repertoires in COVID-19. About the research overall: Material from acute and convalescent COVID-19 was sourced from the United States, Italy and Spain. Nucleic acid was either cDNA or gDNA, and it came from T cells, B-cell-depleted T cells, or PBMCs.

Original processing notes: Quantification of nucleated cells was approximated via reference gene primer amplification. Sequencing used immunoSEQ multiplex PCR; TCRdb keeps in-frame clones, though not all of them. The V and J calls and clone size come from that table; D and trimming were worked out from the DNA. This sample yields about 130,000 clones, of which roughly 83% are seen a single time; approximately 18% belongs to the top ten. Trimming cost V 4 bases and J 8 bases, with 11 bases left between them. Germline V gene data show CDR1 as MNHEY and CDR2 as SVGAGI. This CDR3 region has 12 residues. The rearrangement links TRBV6-5 to TRBJ1-2; TRBD1 might be the D (5 bases). The clonotype originates from a woman aged 80 or older with acute or convalescent COVID-19. The sequencing input was peripheral blood. The CDR3 loop is CASSLDKKGYTF. DNA for the CDR3: TGTGCCAGCAGTTTGGACAAGAAAGGCTACACCTTC.